The 24 T cell receptor beta chains below all came from one sample that was sequenced in a study of cytomegalovirus exposure and HLA in healthy donors. PCR employed 60 Vbeta and 13 Jbeta primers. TCRdb's table, derived via immunoSEQ multiplex PCR, lists solely in-frame clones and lacks some. In total, the table holds 130,000 to 150,000 clones. Source material: PBMCs. Receptor source: a male donor in good health and CMV-seronegative.

This chain joins TRBV6-5 and TRBJ1-1; a possible D gene is TRBD1 (5 bases). The ends were cut back, 4 bases at V and 10 bases at J, with 16 bases in the middle. CDR1 is MNHEY and CDR2 is SVGAGI in the germline V gene. This CDR3 has 13 amino acids. The CDR3 spells CASSLPNGGGAFF. CDR3 DNA: TGTGCCAGCAGTTTGCCCAACGGCGGGGGAGCTTTCTTT.

The chain links TRBV30 to TRBJ1-6; perhaps TRBD1 as D (6 bases). The V gene's germline CDR1 is GTSNPN and CDR2 SVGIG (reference sequence). This CDR3 contains 15 residues. V shed 3 bases and J shed 1 base, with 10 bases lying between them. The CDR3 sequence is CAWRTDSSYNSPLHF. CDR3 bases: TGTGCCTGGAGAACGGACAGTTCCTATAATTCACCCCTCCACTTT.

The chain employs TRBV6-5 and TRBJ1-2; D is uncertain. The germline V gene has CDR1 MNHEY and CDR2 SVGAGI. V was trimmed by 5 bases and J by 0 bases, leaving 7 bases between them. The CDR3 spans 13 residues. The CDR3 sequence is CASSPTANYGYTF. The DNA of the CDR3 is TGTGCCAGCAGTCCGACTGCTAACTATGGCTACACCTTC.

V and J are TRBV10-3 and TRBJ2-3; tentative D call: TRBD1 (6 bases). The CDR3 loop spans 13 amino acids. Germline assignment: CDR1 ENHRY and CDR2 SYGVKD. Trimming stripped 10 bases from V and 5 bases from J, with 16 bases between. The CDR3 nucleotides read TGTGCCACCAGGGGCGCCGCTCAAGATACGCAGTATTTT. Encoded protein: CATRGAAQDTQYF.

The chain employs TRBV27 and TRBJ2-1; 9 bases are shared with TRBD2. CDR1 is MNHEY, CDR2 SMNVEV, per germline (reference sequence). The ends lost 5 bases at V and 7 bases at J; junction bases unmatched: 9. CDR3 length: 15 amino acids. In nucleotides, the CDR3 is TGTGCCAGCAGTCTGTCTAGCGGGATCAGAAATGAGCAGTTCTTC. Amino acid sequence: CASSLSSGIRNEQFF.

The chain combines TRBV12-5 with TRBJ1-3; unclear D gene. V lost 2 bases and J 5 bases, leaving 4 bases between the germline ends. Germline assignment: CDR1 LGHNT and CDR2 FRNRAP. The CDR3 consists of 12 residues. The CDR3 spells CASGLWRNTIYF. The DNA for the CDR3 is TGTGCTAGTGGTTTGTGGCGAAACACCATATATTTT.

The chain has TRBV5-4 and TRBJ2-7, with D possibly being TRBD1 (6 bases). V shed 3 bases and J shed 0 bases, with 10 bases lying between them. The germline V gene encodes CDR1 SGHNT and CDR2 YYREEE (reference sequence). CDR3 length: 14 residues. The CDR3 DNA is TGTGCCAGCAGCTATCGGGACAACTCCTACGAGCAGTACTTC. This sequence encodes CASSYRDNSYEQYF.

This chain uses TRBV10-3 with TRBJ1-2; weak D call: TRBD1 (6 bases). The CDR3 is 15 residues long. V lost 2 bases to trimming and J lost 2 bases, with 12 bases between them. CDR1 and CDR2 (germline): ENHRY, SYGVKD. In DNA, the CDR3 is TGTGCCATCAGTGAGATACAGGGATTCAACTATGGCTACACCTTC. Protein product: CAISEIQGFNYGYTF.

V usage is TRBV27 and J usage is TRBJ1-1, with a possible D match to TRBD1 (6 bases). The CDR3 runs 12 residues. The V end was cut by 4 bases, the J end by 7 bases, with 10 bases between. Germline V gives CDR1 MNHEY, CDR2 SMNVEV (reference sequence). CDR3 DNA sequence: TGTGCCAGCAGTTCGGGGGGCAGTGAAGCTTTCTTT. It encodes CASSSGGSEAFF.

DNA of the CDR3: TGTGCCACCAGCCCCAGACAGGGGATTGACTATGGCTACACCTTC. Protein: CATSPRQGIDYGYTF. This sequence joins TRBV15 and TRBJ1-2, with TRBD1 identical over 8 bases. Germline V gene sequence: CDR1 LNHNV, CDR2 YYDKDF (reference sequence). V shed 5 bases, J shed 3 bases, and the junction held 8 bases outside the gene matches. The CDR3 is 15 amino acids. Using reference TRBV15 and TRBJ1-2 for the parts outside the CDR3, the full variable domain is DAMVIQNPRYQVTQFGKPVTLSCSQTLNHNVMYWYQQKSSQAPKLLFHYYDKDFNNEADTPDNFQSRRPNTSFCFLDIRSPGLGDTAMYLCATSPRQGIDYGYTFGSGTRLTVV.

This rearrangement joins TRBV5-5 to TRBJ1-5, with a weak D call TRBD1 (6 bases). The CDR3 is made up of 14 amino acids. V shed 3 bases and J shed 0 bases, with 7 bases lying between them. Germline V gene data show CDR1 as SGHKS and CDR2 as YYEKEE (reference sequence). CDR3 amino acids: CASSWTDSNQPQHF. CDR3 nucleotides: TGTGCCAGCAGCTGGACAGATAGCAATCAGCCCCAGCATTTT.

J is TRBJ2-1 and V is TRBV30; TRBD2 matches 14 bases. V was pared by 1 base and J by 8 bases, with 7 bases of the junction left unmatched. This CDR3 has 16 residues. The germline V gene has CDR1 GTSNPN and CDR2 SVGIG (reference sequence). CDR3 in amino acids: CAWSGGLAGAADEQFF. CDR3 sequence (DNA): TGTGCCTGGAGTGGGGGACTAGCGGGAGCGGCAGATGAGCAGTTCTTC.

The J gene is TRBJ2-1, the V gene TRBV7-9; 7 nucleotides align to TRBD1. The CDR3 is made up of 15 amino acids. From germline, CDR1 is SEHNR and CDR2 FQNEAQ (reference sequence). V gave up 5 bases and J gave up 3 bases; unmatched junction bases: 7. The CDR3 region is CASSQKTGFYNEQFF. The CDR3 region has the DNA TGTGCCAGCAGCCAGAAGACAGGGTTCTACAATGAGCAGTTCTTC.

V and J are TRBV9 and TRBJ2-1; possible D gene TRBD2, 6 bases. Germline V lookup: CDR1 SGDLS, CDR2 YYNGEE. Trimming cost V 4 bases and J 5 bases, with 16 bases left between them. The CDR3 sequence is 15 residues long. The CDR3 bases are TGTGCCAGCAGCCCGGACGGGAGTTTGAACAATGAGCAGTTCTTC. This encodes CASSPDGSLNNEQFF. The whole variable domain, filled in from reference TRBV9 and TRBJ2-1, reads DSGVTQTPKHLITATGQRVTLRCSPRSGDLSVYWYQQSLDQGLQFLIQYYNGEERAKGNILERFSAQQFPDLHSELNLSSLELGDSALYFCASSPDGSLNNEQFFGPGTRLTVL.

V and J are TRBV5-1 and TRBJ1-2; D possibly corresponds to TRBD1 (5 bases). This CDR3 comprises 16 residues. Germline V gene lookup returns CDR1 SGHRS and CDR2 YFSETQ. V was trimmed by 4 bases and J by 2 bases, leaving 18 bases between them. The CDR3 loop reads CASSPSLGQGNYGYTF. The CDR3 region has the DNA TGCGCCAGCAGCCCCTCCCTGGGGCAAGGCAACTATGGCTACACCTTC.

The CDR3 sequence: CASSLAGSYNEQFF. As DNA, the CDR3 is TGTGCCAGCAGCTTAGCGGGCTCCTACAATGAGCAGTTCTTC. The chain carries TRBV13 and TRBJ2-1; D not certain. Germline V gene lookup returns CDR1 PRHDT and CDR2 FYEKMQ (reference sequence). Trimming took off 1 base at V and 0 bases at J, with 4 bases between the two ends. The CDR3 runs to 14 residues.

The chain has TRBV29-1 and TRBJ1-5, with 9 bases fitting TRBD1. Germline V lookup: CDR1 SQVTM, CDR2 ANQGSEA. CDR3 length: 12 amino acids. With 6 bases clipped from V and 6 bases from J, the junction kept 3 bases outside the gene matches. The CDR3 bases are TGCAGCGTCGGACAGGGGAGTCAGCCCCAGCATTTT. Its protein product is CSVGQGSQPQHF. The variable domain in full, with the rest retrieved from reference TRBV29-1 and TRBJ1-5, is SAVISQKPSRDICQRGTSLTIQCQVDSQVTMMFWYRQQPGQSLTLIATANQGSEATYESGFVIDKFPISRPNLTFSTLTVSNMSPEDSSIYLCSVGQGSQPQHFGDGTRLSIL.

This CDR3 is CASSPGLAGTEAFF. The CDR3, as DNA: TGTGCCAGCTCACCCGGATTAGCGGGCACTGAAGCTTTCTTT. V is TRBV18 and J is TRBJ1-1; D gene unclear. Germline CDR1 KGHSH, CDR2 LQKENI. Trimming stripped 3 bases from V and 4 bases from J, with 12 bases between. This CDR3 is built from 14 residues.

The chain employs TRBV13 and TRBJ1-5, with a weak D call TRBD1 (6 bases). Trimming removed 4 bases at V and 3 bases at J, with 16 bases between. CDR1 and CDR2 from the germline V gene are PRHDT and FYEKMQ (reference sequence). The CDR3 has 16 residues. CDR3 DNA: TGTGCCAGCAGCTCGACAAAACCAGGGGACAATCAGCCCCAGCATTTT. The encoded protein is CASSSTKPGDNQPQHF.

The chain is built from TRBV19 and TRBJ2-3; TRBD2 matches 9 bases. V dropped 5 bases and J dropped 0; count of bases not matched to a gene: 6. CDR1 and CDR2 (germline): LNHDA, SQIVND (reference sequence). The CDR3 is made up of 16 amino acids. The CDR3: CASSLVAGGSTDTQYF. Here the CDR3 DNA reads TGTGCCAGTAGTCTCGTTGCGGGAGGGAGCACAGATACGCAGTATTTT.

This CDR3 is CASSDTANYGYTF. DNA of the CDR3: TGTGCCAGCTCAGACACCGCTAACTATGGCTACACCTTC. J is TRBJ1-2 and V is TRBV18, with D unclear. Germline assignment: CDR1 KGHSH and CDR2 LQKENI. CDR3 length: 13 residues. Trimming removed 5 bases at V and 0 bases at J, with 7 bases between.

This rearrangement joins TRBV30 to TRBJ1-5, with TRBD1 identical over 12 bases. The CDR3 is 16 amino acids. J was trimmed by 6 bases and V by 3 bases; bases with no gene match: 9. Germline values: CDR1 GTSNPN, CDR2 SVGIG (reference sequence). The CDR3 reads CAWSHGGQGAGQPQHF. CDR3 bases: TGTGCCTGGAGCCACGGGGGACAGGGGGCTGGTCAGCCCCAGCATTTT.

This sequence joins TRBV28 and TRBJ1-1; the D is unclear. Between the trimmed V and J ends, which lost 2 bases and 3 bases, there was a span of 10 bases. The V gene's germline CDR1 is MDHEN and CDR2 SYDVKM. This CDR3 has 14 amino acids. CDR3 protein: CASSLLRRDTEAFF. CDR3 coding DNA: TGTGCCAGCAGTTTACTCAGGCGGGACACTGAAGCTTTCTTT.

The rearrangement joins TRBV11-2 to TRBJ1-2; TRBD1 matches 7 bases. Trimming at V came to 5 bases and at J to 7 bases, leaving 4 bases not matched to a gene. The CDR3 is 12 residues long. CDR1 is SGHAT and CDR2 is FQNNGV in the germline V gene. CDR3 in amino acids: CASSPNRGGYTF. As DNA, the CDR3 is TGTGCCAGCAGCCCAAACAGGGGTGGCTACACCTTC.